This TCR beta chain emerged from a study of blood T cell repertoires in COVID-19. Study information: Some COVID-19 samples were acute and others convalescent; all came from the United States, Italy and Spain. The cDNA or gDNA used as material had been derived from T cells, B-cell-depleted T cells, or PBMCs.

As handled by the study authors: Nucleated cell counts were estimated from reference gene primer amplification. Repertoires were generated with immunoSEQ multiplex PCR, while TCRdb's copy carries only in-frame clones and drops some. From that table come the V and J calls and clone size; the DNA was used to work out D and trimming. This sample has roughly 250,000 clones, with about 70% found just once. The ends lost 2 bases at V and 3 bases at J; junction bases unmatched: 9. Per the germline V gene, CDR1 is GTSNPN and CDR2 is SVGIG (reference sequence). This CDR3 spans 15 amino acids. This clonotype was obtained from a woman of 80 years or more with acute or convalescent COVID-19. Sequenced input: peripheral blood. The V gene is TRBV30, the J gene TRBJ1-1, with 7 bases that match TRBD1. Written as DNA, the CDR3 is TGTGCCTGGAGTATACAGCAGGGGGTATACACTGAAGCTTTCTTT. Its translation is CAWSIQQGVYTEAFF.